This TCR beta chain was recovered during a study of tumor-infiltrating lymphocytes in primary liver carcinoma. Study-level points and caveats: CD8+ and CD4+ repertoires went uncompared, the samples being bulk unsorted.

Unsorted whole blood supplied the blood RNA, and germline DNA was isolated too. This clonotype was recorded a few times. Its antigen remains unidentified. The CDR3 is 14 amino acids. Germline CDR1 is GTSNPN and CDR2 is SVGIG (reference sequence). The V and J ends lost 3 bases and 0 bases respectively, with 9 bases between them. TCR beta cDNA was prepared out of approximately 470 ng total RNA by means of a constant-region primer. The TCR beta library was amplified through three nested multiplex PCR rounds in a modified ARM-PCR procedure. A C-beta reverse primer was combined with TRBV1-TRBV30 forward primers in the first two PCR rounds, and each round had approximately 9 cycles. TCRdb re-called the multiplex PCR reads through MiXCR, storing one row per CDR3 protein. The repertoire holds a few hundred thousand distinct CDR3 sequences, roughly 60% seen once, with over 15% in the top ten.

The chain joins TRBV30 to TRBJ1-3; D ambiguous. This receptor was identified in a woman between 25 and 40 years old with primary liver carcinoma and hepatitis B virus infection. Sequencing was done on a sample of peripheral blood. The CDR3 sequence: CAWRGGNSGNTIYF. The DNA for the CDR3 is TGTGCCTGGAGAGGAGGGAACTCTGGAAACACCATATATTTT.